Below, one TCR beta chain is given with its context. The V gene's germline CDR1 is MNHEY and CDR2 SMNVEV (reference sequence). The trim removed 5 bases at V and 1 base at J, leaving 10 bases unmatched. The CDR3 contains 16 residues. This specimen belongs to a study of technical replicates of blood from several donors. Here immunoSEQ multiplex PCR was the method, and the copy in TCRdb shows in-frame clones only, minus some. The sample has tens of thousands of clones, approximately 90% seen once; the top ten hold approximately 4.6%. The clonotype comes from a human donor in good health. Some clones in this sample may be carry-over from other donors' samples. The chain has TRBV27 and TRBJ2-5; 7 bases are a match to TRBD2. The sample was PBMCs. CDR3 nucleotide sequence: TGTGCCAGCAGTATTCGAGCGGGACCCCGCCAAGAGACCCAGTACTTC. The encoded protein is CASSIRAGPRQETQYF.